Following are 15 T cell receptor beta chains from one sample sequenced in a study of blood T cell repertoires in COVID-19. Libraries were prepared by immunoSEQ multiplex PCR; TCRdb keeps only in-frame clonotypes and omits some of them. The data contain about 380,000 clones, roughly 86% of them singletons. Sequenced sample: peripheral blood. The source of these receptors is a human donor with acute or convalescent COVID-19. The donor label of this sample is uncertain.

The rearrangement links TRBV19 to TRBJ2-2; TRBD2 agrees at 13 bases. Germline CDR1 reads LNHDA; CDR2 reads SQIVND (reference sequence). The CDR3 loop spans 18 amino acids. V dropped 4 bases and J dropped 4; count of bases not matched to a gene: 9. In DNA, the CDR3 is TGTGCCAGTAGTACCCGACTAGCGGGGGGAGGTGGCACCGGGGAGCTGTTTTTT. Its protein product is CASSTRLAGGGGTGELFF.

V gene TRBV7-8 combines with J gene TRBJ2-1; 9 nucleotides align to TRBD2. This CDR3 comprises 14 residues. Trimming at V came to 5 bases and at J to 9 bases, leaving 8 bases not matched to a gene. Germline V gene data show CDR1 as SGHVS and CDR2 as FQNEAQ. The CDR3 DNA is TGTGCCAGCAGCCCTTGGACTAGCGCTTCTGAGCAGTTCTTC. Its protein product is CASSPWTSASEQFF.

There are a few counts of this clone. The gene calls are TRBV7-2 and TRBJ2-7; 9 positions match TRBD2. CDR3 length equals 15 residues. Germline CDR1 is SGHTA and CDR2 is FQGNSA. J gave up 6 bases and V 3 bases, and 9 bases lay outside the gene matches. The CDR3 is CASSFLSGSGGEQYF. Here the CDR3 DNA reads TGTGCCAGCAGCTTCCTTAGCGGGAGTGGTGGCGAGCAGTACTTC.

The chain links TRBV14 to TRBJ1-3; 11 bases line up with TRBD1. The J segment lost 4 bases and the V segment lost 9 bases, leaving 8 bases of the junction unmatched. CDR1 is SGHDN, CDR2 FVKESK, per germline. The CDR3 runs 15 residues. The CDR3 loop reads CASATGQGAGNTIYF. In DNA, the CDR3 is TGTGCCAGTGCTACCGGACAGGGGGCCGGAAACACCATATATTTT. The variable domain in full, completed from reference TRBV14 and TRBJ1-3, reads EAGVTQFPSHSVIEKGQTVTLRCDPISGHDNLYWYRRVMGKEIKFLLHFVKESKQDESGMPNNRFLAERTGGTYSTLKVQPAELEDSGVYFCASATGQGAGNTIYFGEGSWLTVV.

The rearrangement joins TRBV7-2 to TRBJ1-2, with 8 bases matching TRBD1. After removal of 5 bases from V and 0 bases from J, the junction contained 8 bases not matched to a gene. Per the germline V gene, CDR1 is SGHTA and CDR2 is FQGNSA. CDR3 size: 16 residues. CDR3 DNA: TGTGCCAGCAGCCCGCGGGACAGGAGAACTAACTATGGCTACACCTTC. Translation: CASSPRDRRTNYGYTF. Full variable domain (missing parts from reference TRBV7-2 and TRBJ1-2): GAGVSQSPSNKVTEKGKDVELRCDPISGHTALYWYRQSLGQGLEFLIYFQGNSAPDKSGLPSDRFSAERTGGSVSTLTIQRTQQEDSAVYLCASSPRDRRTNYGYTFGSGTRLTVV.

Turning to this clone: Other nucleotide sequences in the sample specify the same CDR3. The chain has TRBV5-1 and TRBJ2-1; possibly TRBD1 for D (5 bases). The ends were cut back, 4 bases at V and 0 bases at J, with 11 bases in the middle. The CDR3 extends over 15 amino acids. Per germline, CDR1 SGHRS and CDR2 YFSETQ. CDR3 coding DNA: TGCGCCAGCAGCCTCGACAGAAGCTCCTACAATGAGCAGTTCTTC. It encodes CASSLDRSSYNEQFF.

V usage is TRBV6-6 and J usage is TRBJ1-5; the match to TRBD1 covers 9 bases. From germline, CDR1 is MNHNY and CDR2 SVGAGI (reference sequence). With 5 bases clipped from V and 2 bases from J, the junction kept 7 bases outside the gene matches. This CDR3 has 16 residues. The CDR3 DNA reads as TGTGCCAGCAGTATCAGACAGGGGGAGGGCAATCAGCCCCAGCATTTT. Protein product: CASSIRQGEGNQPQHF.

The chain links TRBV2 to TRBJ2-4, with 15 nucleotides matching TRBD2. The length of the CDR3 is 17 residues. After removal of 3 bases from V and 1 base from J, the junction contained 1 base not matched to a gene. Looked up from germline, CDR1 is SNHLY and CDR2 is FYNNEI. As DNA, the CDR3 is TGTGCCAGCAGTGAGGGGACTAGCGGGAGGGCCAAAAACATTCAGTACTTC. Encoded protein: CASSEGTSGRAKNIQYF.

The gene calls are TRBV11-2 and TRBJ2-7; D is perhaps TRBD1 (6 bases). The V gene's germline CDR1 is SGHAT and CDR2 FQNNGV. Between the trimmed V and J ends, which lost 4 bases and 1 base, there was a span of 14 bases. The CDR3 extends over 15 amino acids. CDR3 DNA sequence: TGTGCCAGCAGCTCGACGACAGGTCCGTCCTACGAGCAGTACTTC. Protein sequence: CASSSTTGPSYEQYF.

The rearrangement links TRBV7-9 to TRBJ2-1; D is ambiguous. V lost 5 bases and J 9 bases, leaving 8 bases between the germline ends. CDR1 is SEHNR, CDR2 FQNEAQ, per germline (reference sequence). This CDR3 has 11 residues. DNA for the CDR3: TGTGCCAGCAGCACCTCGAGTGAGCAGTTCTTC. Amino acids: CASSTSSEQFF. The whole variable domain, remainder taken from reference TRBV7-9 and TRBJ2-1, is DTGVSQNPRHKITKRGQNVTFRCDPISEHNRLYWYRQTLGQGPEFLTYFQNEAQLEKSRLLSDRFSAERPKGSFSTLEIQRTEQGDSAMYLCASSTSSEQFFGPGTRLTVL.

The chain combines TRBV11-2 with TRBJ2-7; 13 bases are a match to TRBD2. CDR3 length: 17 amino acids. The trim removed 4 bases at V and 7 bases at J, leaving 13 bases unmatched. Germline values: CDR1 SGHAT, CDR2 FQNNGV. CDR3 nucleotides: TGTGCCAGCAGCTCCTCAGGGGGGACTAGCGGGACATGGGAGCAGTACTTC. This encodes CASSSSGGTSGTWEQYF.

The chain couples TRBV10-3 to TRBJ2-3; 13 bases line up with TRBD2. This CDR3 region has 14 residues. Germline CDR1 and CDR2: ENHRY and SYGVKD. V dropped 8 bases and J dropped 4; count of bases not matched to a gene: 3. The chain's CDR3 is CAIGTSGTPDTQYF. The CDR3 nucleotides are TGTGCCATCGGGACTAGCGGGACACCAGATACGCAGTATTTT.

The gene calls are TRBV30 and TRBJ1-3, with D maybe TRBD1 (6 bases). The V gene lost 3 bases and the J gene lost 10 bases, with 13 bases spanning the gap. The CDR3 sequence is 12 residues long. Germline values: CDR1 GTSNPN, CDR2 SVGIG (reference sequence). CDR3 residues: CAWREQGRTIYF. The CDR3, as DNA: TGTGCCTGGAGGGAACAGGGAAGGACCATATATTTT.

This chain links TRBV7-9 with TRBJ1-4, with 8 nucleotides matching TRBD1. From germline, CDR1 is SEHNR and CDR2 FQNEAQ (reference sequence). The V gene end was trimmed by 3 bases and the J gene end by 7 bases; junction bases not matched to a gene: 4. The CDR3 runs 14 residues. The CDR3 region has the DNA TGTGCCAGCAGCTTGACAGGGGAATTTGAAAAACTGTTTTTT. Translated: CASSLTGEFEKLFF.

The rearrangement uses TRBV5-6 and TRBJ2-1; 7 nucleotides agree with TRBD1. Per the germline V gene, CDR1 is SGHDT and CDR2 is YYEEEE. The CDR3 is 15 amino acids. V lost 3 bases to trimming and J lost 4 bases; unmatched junction nucleotides: 7. CDR3 amino acids: CASSSGQAIYNEQFF. CDR3 sequence (DNA): TGTGCCAGCAGCTCCGGACAGGCGATATACAATGAGCAGTTCTTC.